The present TCR beta chain was sequenced within a study of shared clonotypes between healthy human individuals. Findings and limits, study-wide: Clonotype sharing levels among donors were expected to vary with sequencing depth.

The assay was run at deep level. Some clones are missing from TCRdb's copy, which holds only in-frame ones; the method was immunoSEQ multiplex PCR. The table lists some 1,100,000 clones, about 84% of them singletons. Of note for this clone: Its matching antigen is unknown. Other DNA sequences of this sample code for an identical CDR3.

The CDR3 runs 14 residues. Germline CDR1 and CDR2: MNHEY and SVGAGI. The V segment lost 5 bases and the J segment 8 bases; nucleotides outside the gene matches: 11. The genes are TRBV6-5 and TRBJ1-2; 7 bases are shared with TRBD1. The sequenced sample consisted of memory CD4+ T cells from PBMCs. Regarding subset: CD45RA-negative fraction. The source is a man aged 18-30 years in good health. Some clones in this sample may be carry-over from other donors' samples. In nucleotides, the CDR3 is TGTGCCAGCAGTCCGGTGAGGGGGCCAGGAGGCTACACCTTC. It translates to CASSPVRGPGGYTF.